This entry concerns a single TCR beta chain. Antigen unknown. This entry is derived from a study of blood T cells in healthy people across ages. With a J-beta primer mix and a sample-barcoded 5' primer, a second PCR ran about 7 to 12 cycles. TCRdb itself ran the 5' RACE reads through MiXCR, one entry per CDR3 protein. In the table there are approximately 1.5 million distinct CDR3 sequences, 35% to 45% of which are singletons. Study conclusions and caveats: More naive CD4+ cells and higher diversity were found in long-lived than in aged donors. Because donor CMV status was unknown, expanded clonotype changes were possibly confounded. Naive T cell percentage showed a strong correlation with TCR beta diversity.

V was clipped by 2 bases and J by 7 bases, with 17 bases between them. CDR3 length: 15 residues. The sequenced sample was blood. The chain joins TRBV12-3 or TRBV12-4 to TRBJ2-5; tentatively, D is TRBD1 or TRBD2 (5 bases each). The clonotype comes from a woman younger than 30 in good health. CDR3: CASSLTGAPEGTQYF. The CDR3 nucleotides read TGTGCCAGCAGTTTAACCGGGGCCCCAGAAGGGACCCAGTACTTC.